Below are 5 T cell receptor beta chains sequenced from a single sample in a study of T cell changes during pregnancy in multiple sclerosis. Sequencing was performed with immunoSEQ multiplex PCR; in TCRdb, only in-frame clones are kept and a portion is missing. The sample holds roughly 46,000 clones, 93% seen once. The material sequenced was CD8+ T cells from peripheral blood mononuclear cells, taken after pregnancy. These receptors all come from a female donor with multiple sclerosis, enrolled in a pregnancy study.

This chain uses TRBV7-9 with TRBJ2-3; D might be TRBD2 (5 bases). The CDR3 sequence is 15 residues long. V dropped 5 bases and J dropped 5 bases, with 17 bases sitting between them. Germline V gene data show CDR1 as SEHNR and CDR2 as FQNEAQ (reference sequence). CDR3 DNA: TGTGCCAGCAGCCAACCGGGGTCCCATCGAGATACGCAGTATTTT. Translation: CASSQPGSHRDTQYF. Complete variable domain (other parts from reference TRBV7-9 and TRBJ2-3): DTGVSQNPRHKITKRGQNVTFRCDPISEHNRLYWYRQTLGQGPEFLTYFQNEAQLEKSRLLSDRFSAERPKGSFSTLEIQRTEQGDSAMYLCASSQPGSHRDTQYFGPGTRLTVL.

The chain recombines TRBV7-2 with TRBJ2-3; the D gene is possibly TRBD1 (6 bases). Germline values: CDR1 SGHTA, CDR2 FQGNSA. Trimming removed 5 bases from V and 6 bases from J, with 21 bases in between. CDR3 length equals 16 residues. The CDR3 nucleotides are TGTGCCAGCAGCCCACGATTACAGGGTAGCAGGGATACGCAGTATTTT. Translation gives CASSPRLQGSRDTQYF.

The chain recombines TRBV2 with TRBJ2-7; TRBD1 aligns across 7 bases. Germline CDR1 reads SNHLY; CDR2 reads FYNNEI. The trim removed 5 bases at V and 3 bases at J, leaving 1 base unmatched. CDR3 length equals 12 residues. For the CDR3, the DNA is TGTGCCAGCAGTCCAGGGGGCTACGAGCAGTACTTC. Protein product: CASSPGGYEQYF.

This sequence joins TRBV2 and TRBJ1-1; D remains ambiguous. Germline assignment: CDR1 SNHLY and CDR2 FYNNEI. This CDR3 spans 11 amino acids. Trimming cost V 8 bases and J 4 bases, with 8 bases left between them. CDR3 in amino acids: CASYLLTEAFF. CDR3 bases: TGTGCCAGCTACTTACTCACTGAAGCTTTCTTT.

V and J are TRBV7-6 and TRBJ2-7; 12 nucleotides agree with TRBD2. Judging by the DNA end, TRBJ2-5 fits better; the J call may be wrong. The CDR3 is 18 amino acids. Germline V gene sequence: CDR1 SGHVS, CDR2 FNYEAQ. This CDR3 is CASSLRLAGVFGKETQYF. The CDR3 DNA follows: TGTGCCAGCAGCTTACGACTAGCGGGAGTTTTTGGGAAAGAGACCCAGTACTTC.